The 12 T cell receptor beta chains in this list originate from one sample, sequenced in a study of T cells in Graves' hyperthyroidism and ophthalmopathy. Regions amplified from RNA transcripts were the TCR beta CDR3 regions. HTBI primers were used for first-round RT-PCR of the TCR CDR3. TCRdb fed the multiplex PCR reads into MiXCR, producing one record per CDR3 protein. The data hold about 760,000 distinct CDR3 sequences, with under 45% observed a single time. What was sequenced was blood. The receptors were gathered from a woman aged 40 to 49 with Graves' hyperthyroidism.

The genes are TRBV20-1 and TRBJ1-2, with D unresolved. The CDR3 spans 15 residues. The germline V gene encodes CDR1 DFQATT and CDR2 SNEGSKA (reference sequence). V was shortened by 3 bases and J by 0 bases, with 14 bases between the two germline ends. The CDR3, as DNA: TGCAGTGCTAGCCCCCTGGTTCTGACTAACTATGGCTACACCTTC. Protein product: CSASPLVLTNYGYTF.

This clonotype was observed at least ten times. The chain uses TRBV10-3 and TRBJ1-4, with D hard to call. Trimming took off 2 bases at V and 3 bases at J, with 7 bases between the two ends. CDR1 and CDR2 from the germline V gene are ENHRY and SYGVKD. This CDR3 is built from 14 residues. The CDR3 DNA sequence: TGTGCCATCAGTGAGGGGTTTCCTAATGAAAAACTGTTTTTT. Its translation: CAISEGFPNEKLFF.

This clonotype was counted ten times or more. The rearrangement joins TRBV19 to TRBJ1-2; 8 bases map to TRBD1. The germline V gene has CDR1 LNHDA and CDR2 SQIVND (reference sequence). V shed 6 bases, J shed 8 bases, and the junction held 11 bases outside the gene matches. The CDR3 covers 14 residues. The CDR3 is CASRPTADRAGYTF. Written as DNA, the CDR3 is TGTGCCAGTAGGCCCACGGCGGACAGGGCCGGCTACACCTTC.

In the case of this clonotype: Compared with germline, one end of the junction differs, possibly owing to a read error. The chain employs TRBV4-1 and TRBJ1-5; D ambiguous. The germline V gene encodes CDR1 MGHRA and CDR2 YSYEKL. This CDR3 is built from 16 residues. The CDR3 DNA sequence: TGCGCCAGCAGCCAAGGCGGCCAGGCGGGGAATCGGCCCCAGCATTTT. This encodes CASSQGGQAGNRPQHF.

The rearrangement links TRBV9 to TRBJ1-5; 7 nucleotides line up with TRBD1. Germline CDR1 reads SGDLS; CDR2 reads YYNGEE. The J segment lost 9 bases and the V segment lost 5 bases, leaving 11 bases of the junction unmatched. The CDR3 contains 14 residues. CDR3 DNA: TGTGCCAGCAGTCCCCGGGTCCCAGGGGGGCCCCAGCATTTT. It encodes CASSPRVPGGPQHF.

This clonotype has more than one count but fewer than ten. V gene TRBV20-1 combines with J gene TRBJ2-2, with TRBD2 identical over 7 bases. CDR3 length equals 16 residues. CDR1 is DFQATT and CDR2 is SNEGSKA in the germline V gene (reference sequence). V lost 0 bases to trimming and J lost 5 bases; unmatched junction nucleotides: 9. This chain's CDR3 is CSARDARELGTGELFF. The CDR3 nucleotides read TGCAGTGCTAGAGACGCGCGGGAGCTCGGAACCGGGGAGCTGTTTTTT.

The V gene is TRBV10-3, the J gene TRBJ2-5; a weak D match, TRBD1 (6 bases). CDR1 and CDR2 from the germline V gene are ENHRY and SYGVKD. V lost 3 bases and J lost 5, with 10 bases in between. The CDR3 covers 13 residues. Here the CDR3 reads CAISEGGTETQYF. CDR3 in DNA: TGTGCCATCAGTGAAGGGGGTACTGAGACCCAGTACTTC.

J is TRBJ1-2 and V is TRBV15, with 7 nucleotides matching TRBD1. Germline CDR1 LNHNV, CDR2 YYDKDF (reference sequence). The CDR3 is 13 amino acids. Trimming cost V 8 bases and J 5 bases; bases outside gene matches: 8. This CDR3 is CATGQTGSYGYTF. The CDR3 DNA sequence: TGTGCCACCGGACAGACAGGGTCATATGGCTACACCTTC.

The chain carries TRBV27 and TRBJ2-7; D remains unclear. This CDR3 is built from 14 residues. Looked up from germline, CDR1 is MNHEY and CDR2 is SMNVEV (reference sequence). V lost 2 bases, J lost 3 bases, and 11 bases lay in between. DNA for the CDR3: TGTGCCAGCAGTTTAGAGCCCAAGTACTACGAGCAGTACTTC. This codes for CASSLEPKYYEQYF.

The chain recombines TRBV5-1 with TRBJ2-3; 9 bases match TRBD2. CDR1 SGHRS and CDR2 YFSETQ come from the germline V gene. The J segment lost 2 bases and the V segment lost 6 bases, leaving 4 bases of the junction unmatched. The CDR3 extends over 14 amino acids. The CDR3 DNA follows: TGCGCCAGCATGGCGGGGGGGTACACAGATACGCAGTATTTT. Residues: CASMAGGYTDTQYF.

In this sample, this clonotype turned up once. V and J are TRBV12-5 and TRBJ2-7, with D perhaps matching TRBD1 (6 bases). Germline lookup yields CDR1 LGHNT and CDR2 FRNRAP. This CDR3 contains 14 residues. The V and J ends lost 5 bases and 4 bases respectively, with 15 bases between them. As DNA, the CDR3 is TGTGCTAGTGGTCTCAACAGGGTTTATTACGAGCAGTACTTC. Translation: CASGLNRVYYEQYF. The full variable domain, with the rest looked up from reference TRBV12-5 and TRBJ2-7, is DARVTQTPRHKVTEMGQEVTMRCQPILGHNTVFWYRQTMMQGLELLAYFRNRAPLDDSGMPKDRFSAEMPDATLATLKIQPSEPRDSAVYFCASGLNRVYYEQYFGPGTRLTVT.

This clonotype was seen repeatedly, ten times or more. The genes are TRBV7-8 and TRBJ2-7, with D tentatively TRBD1 (5 bases). Germline-derived CDR1 and CDR2 are SGHVS and FQNEAQ. The CDR3 is made up of 13 amino acids. Trimming took off 5 bases at V and 5 bases at J, with 13 bases between the two ends. The CDR3 spells CASSHRPSNEQYF. The CDR3 DNA reads TGTGCCAGCAGCCACAGGCCGAGCAACGAGCAGTACTTC.